This TCR beta chain came from a study of T cell repertoires in cytomegalovirus infection. V gave up 2 bases and J gave up 6 bases; unmatched junction bases: 5. This CDR3 has 15 residues. Germline CDR1 LNHNV, CDR2 YYDKDF (reference sequence). Via MiXCR, TCRdb re-called the reads, giving one row per CDR3 protein. The top ten hold around a sixth of the sample, which has fewer than 250,000 distinct CDR3 sequences, over 20% seen once. The TCR sequence derives from a human donor in good health (CMV status not recorded). Some clones in this sample may be carry-over from other donors' samples. The gene calls are TRBV15 and TRBJ1-2, with 11 bases lining up with TRBD1. The source material was CD8+ T cells from PBMCs. DNA for the CDR3: TGTGCCACCAGCAGATGGACAGGGGGCCGGGATGGCTACACCTTC. Protein product: CATSRWTGGRDGYTF.